This T cell receptor beta chain was found in a study of CD8 T cells in Susac syndrome. From blood CD8+ and CD4+ T cells, TCR beta sequences were generated. Negative isolation yielded the CD8+ and CD4+ T cells, while FACS enriched the TEMRA cells. The CDR3 contains 15 residues. Germline V gene lookup returns CDR1 SGHRS and CDR2 YFSETQ. The J segment lost 3 bases and the V segment lost 4 bases, leaving 4 bases of the junction unmatched. When the RNA was reverse transcribed, random hexamers were used with an input of roughly 0.5 to 1 ug. TCR beta CDR3 was amplified by immunoSEQ multiplex PCR. This amplification extended across 54 Vbeta and 13 Jbeta segments. TCRdb passed the immunoSEQ multiplex PCR reads through MiXCR, listing each CDR3 protein once. Of about 440,000 distinct CDR3 sequences listed, around 83% are singletons.

This TCR came from a human donor with multiple sclerosis. The specimen was CD8+ T cells from PBMCs. This rearrangement joins TRBV5-1 to TRBJ2-2, with 9 bases that match TRBD1. The CDR3 nucleotides are TGCGCCAGCAGCATCGACAGGGGGGACACCGGGGAGCTGTTTTTT. Its translation is CASSIDRGDTGELFF.